This TCR beta chain was documented in a study of CD8 T cells in ankylosing spondylitis. Study results and caveats: Significantly higher representation of disease-linked clones was reported for matched ankylosing spondylitis synovial fluid.

TCRdb independently ran MiXCR on the 5' RACE reads; one entry per CDR3 protein. Of more than 150,000 distinct CDR3 sequences listed, around a sixth were seen once; the top ten hold around 4.1%. In its sample, this clonotype was seen many times. What it binds is not known. V dropped 6 bases and J dropped 4 bases, with 13 bases sitting between them. This CDR3 is 14 amino acids long. This receptor was identified in a male donor under 30 with ankylosing spondylitis or in good health (not recorded which). The rearrangement joins TRBV12-3 or TRBV12-4 to TRBJ2-1; D may be TRBD1 (6 bases). Input material: blood, either unsorted or a sorted T cell fraction (not recorded which). The CDR3 DNA is TGTGCCAGCAGATCGACAGGAGCTTACAATGAGCAGTTCTTC. This translates into CASRSTGAYNEQFF.